A selection of T cell receptor beta chains follows, all from one sample in a study of human T cells and chemical hapten exposure. A single record per CDR3 protein comes from TCRdb applying MiXCR to the RACE reads. This sample yields 350,000 to 450,000 distinct CDR3 sequences, of which 4% to 6% are seen a single time; roughly 2.6% belongs to the top ten. Sample: whole blood, taken in connection with sensitization to the hapten diphenylcyclopropenone (DPC). The receptors stem from a woman in her fifties or sixties with alopecia areata. Some clones in this sample may be carry-over from other donors' samples. CDR3s include the opening cysteine and the closing phenylalanine or tryptophan. A D gene is named only where the DNA matches it firmly. Not every row has a clone size; where given, it reads once, few, many or a size class.

V: TRBV5-4; J: TRBJ2-3; length: 20; size: -; D: TRBD2; CDR3: CASSHSRLAGVNPSTDTQYF; DNA: TGTGCCAGCAGCCACAGTAGGCTAGCGGGGGTAAATCCTAGCACAGATACGCAGTATTTT
V: TRBV27; J: TRBJ2-7; length: 13; size: many; D: -; CDR3: CASSLVGPVEQYF; DNA: TGTGCCAGCAGTTTAGTGGGCCCAGTAGAGCAGTACTTC
V: TRBV5-1; J: TRBJ2-3; length: 15; size: few; D: -; CDR3: CASSADSSSTDTQYF; DNA: TGCGCCAGCAGCGCGGACAGTTCTAGCACAGATACGCAGTATTTT
V: TRBV6-1; J: TRBJ1-1; length: 15; size: many; D: -; CDR3: CASSELYPVNTEAFF; DNA: TGTGCCAGCAGTGAATTGTACCCCGTGAACACTGAAGCTTTCTTT
V: TRBV5-4; J: TRBJ2-1; length: 16; size: many; D: TRBD2; CDR3: CASRREWGGSGNEQFF; DNA: TGTGCCAGCAGACGGGAGTGGGGGGGTTCCGGCAATGAGCAGTTCTTC
V: TRBV30; J: TRBJ2-4; length: 14; size: many; D: -; CDR3: CAWSVGGAKNIQYF; DNA: TGTGCCTGGAGTGTAGGAGGAGCCAAAAACATTCAGTACTTC
V: TRBV4-2; J: TRBJ1-2; length: 17; size: -; D: -; CDR3: CASSQGSSGVANYGYTF; DNA: TGTGCCAGCAGCCAAGGATCCTCAGGGGTAGCTAACTATGGCTACACCTTC
V: TRBV7-2; J: TRBJ2-5; length: 14; size: -; D: -; CDR3: CASSIRATQETQYF; DNA: TGTGCCAGCAGTATCAGGGCCACCCAAGAGACCCAGTACTTC
V: TRBV27; J: TRBJ1-1; length: 14; size: -; D: -; CDR3: CASSLGRMNTEAFF; DNA: TGTGCCAGCAGTTTGGGCCGGATGAACACTGAAGCTTTCTTT
V: TRBV6-6; J: TRBJ1-5; length: 15; size: few; D: TRBD1; CDR3: CASSYGTGGNQPQHF; DNA: TGTGCCAGCAGTTATGGGACAGGGGGAAATCAGCCCCAGCATTTT
V: TRBV29-1; J: TRBJ2-5; length: 16; size: -; D: -; CDR3: CSVDFPSAGRKGTQYF; DNA: TGCAGCGTTGATTTCCCCTCGGCGGGCCGAAAGGGGACCCAGTACTTC
V: TRBV4-1; J: TRBJ2-7; length: 17; size: few; D: -; CDR3: CASSQRAYWRDSYEQYF; DNA: TGCGCCAGCAGCCAGAGGGCTTACTGGCGGGACTCCTACGAGCAGTACTTC
V: TRBV7-6; J: TRBJ2-3; length: 16; size: many; D: -; CDR3: CASSSGRERMLDTQYF; DNA: TGTGCCAGCAGCTCCGGCCGGGAGAGGATGTTAGATACGCAGTATTTT
V: TRBV20-1; J: TRBJ2-1; length: 16; size: many; D: TRBD2; CDR3: CSAREQLAGGYNEQFF; DNA: TGCAGTGCTAGAGAGCAACTAGCGGGAGGTTACAATGAGCAGTTCTTC
V: TRBV7-2; J: TRBJ1-6; length: 14; size: -; D: -; CDR3: CASSFQDQKSPLHF; DNA: TGTGCCAGCAGCTTCCAGGACCAAAAGTCACCCCTCCACTTT
V: TRBV27; J: TRBJ1-1; length: 13; size: -; D: -; CDR3: CASSLNRGSEAFF; DNA: TGTGCCAGCAGTTTAAATAGGGGGTCAGAAGCTTTCTTT
V: TRBV7-3; J: TRBJ2-3; length: 15; size: many; D: -; CDR3: CASSSQGLLTDTQYF; DNA: TGTGCCAGCAGCTCCCAGGGGTTACTCACAGATACGCAGTATTTT
V: TRBV4-1; J: TRBJ1-4; length: 15; size: few; D: -; CDR3: CASSQDRRGGEKLFF; DNA: TGCGCCAGCAGCCAAGATAGGAGGGGTGGGGAAAAACTGTTTTTT
V: TRBV6-1; J: TRBJ2-3; length: 12; size: few; D: -; CDR3: CASTGTAVTQYF; DNA: TGTGCCAGCACCGGGACCGCAGTTACGCAGTATTTT
V: TRBV6-6; J: TRBJ1-1; length: 14; size: many; D: -; CDR3: CASTTGGGRAEAFF; DNA: TGTGCCAGCACCACTGGGGGGGGGAGGGCTGAAGCTTTCTTT
V: TRBV11-1; J: TRBJ1-6; length: 16; size: many; D: -; CDR3: CASSLEAGIDNSPLHF; DNA: TGTGCCAGCAGCTTAGAGGCGGGGATCGACAATTCACCCCTCCACTTT
V: TRBV30; J: TRBJ2-2; length: 12; size: many; D: -; CDR3: CAWSLPAGELFF; DNA: TGTGCCTGGAGTCTACCGGCCGGGGAGCTGTTTTTT
V: TRBV12-3/TRBV12-4; J: TRBJ2-2; length: 15; size: many; D: TRBD2; CDR3: CASSLAGQNTGELFF; DNA: TGTGCCAGCAGTCTAGCGGGACAGAACACCGGGGAGCTGTTTTTT
V: TRBV9; J: TRBJ2-3; length: 15; size: many; D: TRBD2; CDR3: CASGPSGVLTDTQYF; DNA: TGTGCCAGCGGTCCGAGCGGGGTGCTCACAGATACGCAGTATTTT
V: TRBV29-1; J: TRBJ2-1; length: 15; size: many; D: TRBD2; CDR3: CSALTSGASYNEQFF; DNA: TGCAGCGCCCTAACTAGCGGGGCCTCCTACAATGAGCAGTTCTTC
V: TRBV21-1; J: TRBJ2-1; length: 14; size: -; D: -; CDR3: CASSRPGTANEQFF; DNA: TGTGCCAGCAGCAGACCCGGGACAGCCAATGAGCAGTTCTTC
V: TRBV6-1; J: TRBJ2-3; length: 12; size: few; D: -; CDR3: CASSEQPDTQYF; DNA: TGTGCCAGCAGTGAACAACCAGATACGCAGTATTTT
V: TRBV3-1; J: TRBJ1-6; length: 15; size: -; D: -; CDR3: CASSRGRIYNSPLHF; DNA: TGTGCCAGCAGCCGCGGACGGATCTATAATTCACCCCTCCACTTT
V: TRBV10-2; J: TRBJ1-1; length: 14; size: many; D: -; CDR3: CASTSGHMNTEAFF; DNA: TGCGCCAGCACTTCCGGACATATGAACACTGAAGCTTTCTTT
V: TRBV5-4; J: TRBJ2-2; length: 12; size: few; D: -; CDR3: CASKGGAGELFF; DNA: TGTGCCAGCAAGGGCGGTGCCGGGGAGCTGTTTTTT
V: TRBV11-2; J: TRBJ2-3; length: 15; size: many; D: TRBD2; CDR3: CASSLGAGGGDTQYF; DNA: TGTGCCAGCAGCTTAGGAGCGGGGGGTGGAGATACGCAGTATTTT
V: TRBV21-1; J: TRBJ2-7; length: 16; size: -; D: -; CDR3: CASSKVGIVRRMEQYF; DNA: TGTGCCAGCAGCAAAGTCGGAATTGTTCGGCGGATGGAGCAGTACTTC
V: TRBV10-2; J: TRBJ2-5; length: 12; size: -; D: -; CDR3: CASTGRQETQYF; DNA: TGCGCCAGCACTGGACGGCAAGAGACCCAGTACTTC
V: TRBV20-1; J: TRBJ1-5; length: 14; size: many; D: -; CDR3: CSAERRRSNQPQHF; DNA: TGCAGTGCTGAGCGTCGGCGGAGCAATCAGCCCCAGCATTTT
V: TRBV10-1; J: TRBJ2-2; length: 18; size: -; D: TRBD1; CDR3: CASSPGTGSLANTGELFF; DNA: TGCGCCAGCAGTCCCGGGACAGGGAGTCTCGCGAACACCGGGGAGCTGTTTTTT
V: TRBV4-3; J: TRBJ2-1; length: 17; size: -; D: -; CDR3: CASSQVGAGSSYNEQFF; DNA: TGCGCCAGCAGCCAAGTTGGAGCCGGCAGCTCCTACAATGAGCAGTTCTTC
V: TRBV3-1; J: TRBJ2-3; length: 20; size: many; D: TRBD2; CDR3: CASSQDGGPGIAGSTDTQYF; DNA: TGTGCCAGCAGCCAAGACGGGGGACCGGGAATAGCGGGATCCACAGATACGCAGTATTTT
V: TRBV2; J: TRBJ1-1; length: 11; size: -; D: -; CDR3: CASREDTEAFF; DNA: TGTGCCAGCAGAGAGGACACTGAAGCTTTCTTT
V: TRBV7-8; J: TRBJ2-3; length: 19; size: few; D: -; CDR3: CASSLSSNPLFASTDTQYF; DNA: TGTGCCAGCAGCCTTAGCTCGAACCCCCTGTTTGCTAGCACAGATACGCAGTATTTT
V: TRBV4-2; J: TRBJ1-5; length: 14; size: few; D: -; CDR3: CASSQGGGAQPQHF; DNA: TGTGCCAGCAGCCAAGGGGGAGGGGCCCAGCCCCAGCATTTT
V: TRBV7-9; J: TRBJ2-5; length: 15; size: -; D: TRBD1; CDR3: CASSFDRVREETQYF; DNA: TGTGCCAGCAGCTTCGACAGGGTGAGGGAAGAGACCCAGTACTTC
V: TRBV4-3; J: TRBJ2-2; length: 20; size: many; D: TRBD2; CDR3: CASSLTNPGLAGGPVGELFF; DNA: TGCGCCAGCAGCCTCACCAATCCGGGACTAGCGGGAGGGCCGGTCGGGGAGCTGTTTTTT
V: TRBV2; J: TRBJ1-1; length: 13; size: many; D: -; CDR3: CASRGAPNTEAFF; DNA: TGTGCCAGCAGGGGGGCGCCGAACACTGAAGCTTTCTTT
V: TRBV5-6; J: TRBJ1-3; length: 16; size: few; D: -; CDR3: CASSRRDRLSGNTIYF; DNA: TGTGCCAGCAGTCGTCGGGACCGCCTCTCTGGAAACACCATATATTTT
V: TRBV10-3; J: TRBJ2-3; length: 16; size: many; D: TRBD1; CDR3: CAISEAQGASTDTQYF; DNA: TGTGCCATCAGTGAGGCGCAGGGGGCCAGTACAGATACGCAGTATTTT
V: TRBV21-1; J: TRBJ2-2; length: 17; size: many; D: -; CDR3: CASSKGATPGNTGELFF; DNA: TGTGCCAGCAGCAAAGGGGCCACCCCGGGGAACACCGGGGAGCTGTTTTTT
V: TRBV7-9; J: TRBJ1-1; length: 14; size: -; D: -; CDR3: CASSSRTENTEAFF; DNA: TGTGCCAGCAGCTCAAGGACTGAGAACACTGAAGCTTTCTTT
V: TRBV12-3/TRBV12-4; J: TRBJ2-6; length: 17; size: few; D: -; CDR3: CASSMGLMLSGANVLTF; DNA: TGTGCCAGCAGCATGGGACTCATGCTCTCTGGGGCCAACGTCCTGACTTTC
V: TRBV9; J: TRBJ2-1; length: 13; size: many; D: -; CDR3: CASSVGFPSEQFF; DNA: TGTGCCAGCAGCGTAGGCTTCCCCAGCGAGCAGTTCTTC
V: TRBV20-1; J: TRBJ1-5; length: 15; size: -; D: TRBD1; CDR3: CSARDLNRGTQPQHF; DNA: TGCAGTGCTAGAGATCTCAACAGGGGGACTCAGCCCCAGCATTTT
V: TRBV5-1; J: TRBJ2-5; length: 15; size: -; D: -; CDR3: CASRALGGATETQYF; DNA: TGCGCCAGCAGAGCTTTAGGGGGGGCCACAGAGACCCAGTACTTC
V: TRBV4-3; J: TRBJ2-1; length: 21; size: few; D: TRBD2; CDR3: CASSQDSPGGWSRRNYNEQFF; DNA: TGCGCCAGCAGCCAAGATTCTCCGGGAGGGTGGTCCCGGAGGAACTACAATGAGCAGTTCTTC
V: TRBV4-3; J: TRBJ2-5; length: 15; size: -; D: -; CDR3: CASSQDRGTAETQYF; DNA: TGCGCCAGCAGCCAAGATAGGGGGACGGCGGAGACCCAGTACTTC
V: TRBV20-1; J: TRBJ2-3; length: 14; size: many; D: TRBD2; CDR3: CSAFSGGSTDTQYF; DNA: TGCAGTGCTTTTAGCGGGGGGAGCACAGATACGCAGTATTTT
V: TRBV7-9; J: TRBJ2-2; length: 14; size: many; D: -; CDR3: CASSTGESTGELFF; DNA: TGTGCCAGCAGCACTGGGGAGAGCACCGGGGAGCTGTTTTTT
V: TRBV6-6; J: TRBJ1-1; length: 14; size: many; D: -; CDR3: CASSYSGGATEAFF; DNA: TGTGCCAGCAGTTACTCGGGGGGCGCGACTGAAGCTTTCTTT
V: TRBV20-1; J: TRBJ1-5; length: 13; size: few; D: -; CDR3: CSAREGAQQPQHF; DNA: TGCAGTGCTAGAGAGGGGGCGCAACAGCCCCAGCATTTT
V: TRBV7-2; J: TRBJ1-2; length: 14; size: many; D: -; CDR3: CASSLRDGSYGYTF; DNA: TGTGCCAGCAGCTTGAGGGACGGATCCTATGGCTACACCTTC
V: TRBV4-1; J: TRBJ1-4; length: 14; size: many; D: TRBD1; CDR3: CASSQNRGYEKLFF; DNA: TGCGCCAGCAGCCAAAACAGGGGCTATGAAAAACTGTTTTTT
V: TRBV28; J: TRBJ2-3; length: 17; size: -; D: TRBD2; CDR3: CASSRLRSAGGKDTQYF; DNA: TGTGCCAGCAGTCGCCTACGATCTGCGGGAGGAAAAGATACGCAGTATTTT